The 25 T cell receptor beta chains listed next were all sequenced from one sample in a study of T cells after posttransplantation cyclophosphamide. Profiling relied on immunoSEQ multiplex PCR, and the TCRdb table lists in-frame clones only, not all of them. This sample carries fewer than 55,000 clones, none of them present only once. The material sequenced was PBMCs. The receptors were sampled from a middle-aged man in good health, CMV-negative, and a related stem cell transplant donor.

This clone was recorded many times. J is TRBJ1-3 and V is TRBV7-9; D uncertain. V was cut by 8 bases and J by 7 bases, with 12 bases left in between. The CDR3 sequence is 12 residues long. Germline V lookup: CDR1 SEHNR, CDR2 FQNEAQ (reference sequence). The CDR3 loop reads CASYTRRNTIYF. The CDR3 DNA reads TGTGCCAGCTATACCAGGAGGAACACCATATATTTT. The full variable domain, its missing parts supplied by reference TRBV7-9 and TRBJ1-3, is DTGVSQNPRHKITKRGQNVTFRCDPISEHNRLYWYRQTLGQGPEFLTYFQNEAQLEKSRLLSDRFSAERPKGSFSTLEIQRTEQGDSAMYLCASYTRRNTIYFGEGSWLTVV.

This clone was counted many times. V is TRBV6-1 and J is TRBJ2-5; perhaps TRBD2 as D (6 bases). The germline gives CDR1 MNHNS, CDR2 SASEGT. CDR3 length: 13 amino acids. V lost 6 bases to trimming and J lost 4 bases, with 12 bases between them. The CDR3 DNA reads as TGTGCCAGCAGCCGGGGGAATGGAGAGACCCAGTACTTC. Protein: CASSRGNGETQYF.

The chain uses TRBV21-1 and TRBJ2-3; TRBD2, the table's D call, was not compared with the DNA. TRBV21-1 is listed as a pseudogene. The CDR3 contains 17 residues. The CDR3 bases are TGTGCCAGCAGCAAAGTCCCCAAGCGGAGAGGCACAGATACGCAGTATTTT. It specifies CASSKVPKRRGTDTQYF.

Many counts were recorded for this clone. The chain joins TRBV4-2 to TRBJ1-3; D remains unclear. Germline CDR1 and CDR2: LGHNA and YNFKEQ. CDR3 size: 16 residues. V was clipped by 5 bases and J by 0 bases, with 14 bases between them. The CDR3 loop reads CASSLGAAVSGNTIYF. The CDR3 DNA reads TGTGCCAGCAGCTTAGGAGCGGCCGTCTCTGGAAACACCATATATTTT.

This clone came up many times. This sequence joins TRBV6-6 and TRBJ2-1, with 7 bases aligning to TRBD1. CDR1 and CDR2 from the germline V gene are MNHNY and SVGAGI (reference sequence). This CDR3 is built from 14 residues. The V and J ends lost 6 bases and 4 bases, in that order; junction bases with no gene match: 6. This CDR3 is CASSRQGLYNEQFF. The CDR3 coding sequence is TGTGCCAGCAGCAGACAGGGCCTGTACAATGAGCAGTTCTTC.

This clone has a count of ten or more. Other DNA sequences within the sample encode an identical CDR3. The chain has TRBV9 and TRBJ1-3; D gene uncertain. Germline values: CDR1 SGDLS, CDR2 YYNGEE. Trimming stripped 2 bases from V and 0 bases from J, with 6 bases between. The CDR3 is 14 residues long. The CDR3 protein is CASSVESSGNTIYF. In DNA, the CDR3 is TGTGCCAGCAGCGTGGAGAGCTCTGGAAACACCATATATTTT.

This clone has a count of ten or more. This chain uses TRBV19 with TRBJ1-2, with a tentative D call TRBD1 (5 bases). This CDR3 has 12 residues. Germline V gives CDR1 LNHDA, CDR2 SQIVND (reference sequence). V lost 5 bases and J 7 bases, leaving 11 bases between the germline ends. The DNA of the CDR3 is TGTGCCAGTAGTGAAGGGGTCGGTGGCTACACCTTC. It encodes CASSEGVGGYTF.

In its sample, this clone was seen many times. The genes are TRBV6-5 and TRBJ1-6, with D perhaps TRBD1 (5 bases). V was shortened by 1 base and J by 5 bases, with 12 bases between the two germline ends. This CDR3 comprises 16 residues. CDR1 MNHEY and CDR2 SVGAGI come from the germline V gene. The CDR3 protein is CASSYFAGYNNSPLHF. CDR3 in DNA: TGTGCCAGCAGTTACTTTGCAGGGTACAATAATTCACCCCTCCACTTT.

This clone occurred many times. The V gene is TRBV7-9, the J gene TRBJ2-1; D is possibly TRBD1 (6 bases). CDR1 and CDR2 (germline): SEHNR, FQNEAQ (reference sequence). The CDR3 has 15 amino acids. Trimming stripped 3 bases from V and 2 bases from J, with 11 bases between. The DNA for the CDR3 is TGTGCCAGCAGCTTTATCAGGGGACCCTACAATGAGCAGTTCTTC. It specifies CASSFIRGPYNEQFF.

This clone was seen ten or more times. The rearrangement uses TRBV9 and TRBJ2-2; D gene unclear. The CDR3 extends over 13 amino acids. Germline CDR1 and CDR2: SGDLS and YYNGEE. V shed 0 bases and J shed 5 bases, with 5 bases lying between them. The CDR3 protein is CASSVAQTGELFF. The CDR3 DNA is TGTGCCAGCAGCGTAGCGCAGACCGGGGAGCTGTTTTTT.

This clone was counted only a few times. The J gene is TRBJ1-1, the V gene TRBV9, with a tentative D call TRBD1 (5 bases). Trimming removed 3 bases from V and 1 base from J, with 10 bases in between. The CDR3 spans 14 residues. Germline values: CDR1 SGDLS, CDR2 YYNGEE. CDR3 coding DNA: TGTGCCAGCAGCGCGCGAGACAGGAACACTGAAGCTTTCTTT. Residues: CASSARDRNTEAFF. Together with reference TRBV9 and TRBJ1-1, the CDR3 gives the full variable domain: DSGVTQTPKHLITATGQRVTLRCSPRSGDLSVYWYQQSLDQGLQFLIQYYNGEERAKGNILERFSAQQFPDLHSELNLSSLELGDSALYFCASSARDRNTEAFFGQGTRLTVV.

At least ten counts were recorded for this clone. The CDR3 region has the DNA TGTGCCAGCAGTGAAGTCCCTAGCGGGAGCCGCGGGGAGCTGTTTTTT. Its protein is CASSEVPSGSRGELFF. The chain recombines TRBV6-1 with TRBJ2-2, with 10 bases aligning to TRBD2. V was clipped by 1 base and J by 7 bases; unmatched bases: 6. The CDR3 runs to 16 residues. Looked up from germline, CDR1 is MNHNS and CDR2 is SASEGT.

At least ten counts were recorded for this clone. The rearrangement uses TRBV2 and TRBJ2-7, with TRBD1 as a possible D gene (5 bases). This CDR3 has 16 amino acids. Trimming stripped 9 bases from V and 0 bases from J, with 21 bases between. Per germline, CDR1 SNHLY and CDR2 FYNNEI. The CDR3 spells CARGPATDTYSYEQYF. The CDR3 DNA is TGTGCCAGGGGTCCTGCGACAGACACTTACTCCTACGAGCAGTACTTC.

This clone was seen ten or more times. The rearrangement joins TRBV9 to TRBJ2-1, with 8 bases aligning to TRBD2. The CDR3 runs 15 residues. The ends lost 0 bases at V and 4 bases at J; junction bases unmatched: 3. From germline, CDR1 is SGDLS and CDR2 YYNGEE. CDR3 coding DNA: TGTGCCAGCAGCGTAGGTAGCGGGACTTACAATGAGCAGTTCTTC. Encoded protein: CASSVGSGTYNEQFF.

The chain links TRBV11-2 to TRBJ2-2; D perhaps matches TRBD1 (6 bases). V was trimmed by 0 bases and J by 4 bases, leaving 18 bases between them. Per the germline V gene, CDR1 is SGHAT and CDR2 is FQNNGV. The CDR3 runs to 18 residues. CDR3 nucleotides: TGTGCCAGCAGCTTAGATGGACCAGGGGCCCGATTCACCGGGGAGCTGTTTTTT. Amino acids: CASSLDGPGARFTGELFF.

This clone was seen repeatedly, ten times or more. The chain is built from TRBV4-2 and TRBJ2-7, with 9 bases lining up with TRBD2. This CDR3 region has 15 residues. Germline trimming cut 4 bases from V and 7 bases from J; bases unmatched to any gene: 11. The germline V gene has CDR1 LGHNA and CDR2 YNFKEQ. The CDR3 DNA reads as TGTGCCAGCAGCCGGGCAGCGGGGGGAGTAGGGGAGCAGTACTTC. This translates into CASSRAAGGVGEQYF.

This clone appeared many times. This sequence joins TRBV6-1 and TRBJ2-7; TRBD1 matches 7 bases. The CDR3 is 14 residues long. Looked up from germline, CDR1 is MNHNS and CDR2 is SASEGT. The ends lost 4 bases at V and 2 bases at J; junction bases unmatched: 5. The CDR3 protein is CASSGTGTAYEQYF. The CDR3, as DNA: TGTGCCAGCAGTGGAACCGGGACAGCCTACGAGCAGTACTTC.

This clone has at least ten counts. This chain joins TRBV11-3 and TRBJ2-2; D may be TRBD1 (5 bases). Germline CDR1 and CDR2: SGHNT and YENEEA. V lost 0 bases, J lost 2 bases, and 10 bases lay in between. CDR3 length: 16 amino acids. The CDR3 coding sequence is TGTGCCAGCAGCTTAGATGGCAGGGTCAACACCGGGGAGCTGTTTTTT. Translating gives CASSLDGRVNTGELFF.

This clone was seen repeatedly, ten times or more. The chain carries TRBV6-5 and TRBJ2-3; D not certain. V was cut by 5 bases and J by 6 bases, with 9 bases left in between. Germline-derived CDR1 and CDR2 are MNHEY and SVGAGI. The CDR3 loop spans 12 amino acids. The CDR3 DNA sequence: TGTGCCAGCAGTCGGTCAACGGATACGCAGTATTTT. Translating it yields CASSRSTDTQYF.

This clone has at least ten counts. The chain recombines TRBV13 with TRBJ2-7; 10 bases map to TRBD1. Germline V lookup: CDR1 PRHDT, CDR2 FYEKMQ (reference sequence). This CDR3 contains 16 residues. The chain's CDR3 is CASGSRPGQGSFEQYV. CDR3 DNA sequence: TGTGCCAGCGGATCCCGCCCGGGACAGGGGTCCTTCGAGCAGTACGTC.

This clone showed up just a few times. V is TRBV30 and J is TRBJ1-1; 8 bases line up with TRBD1. V shed 3 bases and J 0 bases; nucleotides not matched to a gene: 6. Germline V gives CDR1 GTSNPN, CDR2 SVGIG (reference sequence). This CDR3 has 15 amino acids. The DNA of the CDR3 is TGTGCCTGGAGGAACAGGGGGTTCATGAACACTGAAGCTTTCTTT. It translates to CAWRNRGFMNTEAFF.

This clone was recorded at least ten times. This chain uses TRBV4-1 with TRBJ2-3; 7 nucleotides agree with TRBD2. The CDR3 spans 15 residues. Per the germline V gene, CDR1 is MGHRA and CDR2 is YSYEKL. V lost 3 bases to trimming and J lost 0 bases; unmatched junction nucleotides: 3. The DNA of the CDR3 is TGCGCCAGCAGCCAGCGGGAGTCTAGCACAGATACGCAGTATTTT. The encoded protein is CASSQRESSTDTQYF.

This clone was counted ten times or more. V is TRBV5-8 and J is TRBJ1-2, with TRBD1 matching over 8 bases. The CDR3 consists of 14 residues. Germline V gives CDR1 SGHTS, CDR2 YDEGEE. The ends lost 5 bases at V and 4 bases at J; junction bases unmatched: 7. CDR3: CASRQGQAVYGYTF. The CDR3 DNA reads TGTGCCAGCAGACAGGGACAGGCGGTCTATGGCTACACCTTC.

The chain uses TRBV11-3 and TRBJ2-1; 10 nucleotides agree with TRBD2. The germline V gene encodes CDR1 SGHNT and CDR2 YENEEA. The J segment lost 2 bases and the V segment lost 4 bases, leaving 11 bases of the junction unmatched. The CDR3 has 18 residues. CDR3 residues: CASSYSRLAGGAYNEQFF. Here the CDR3 DNA reads TGTGCCAGCAGCTACAGCCGGTTAGCGGGGGGCGCCTACAATGAGCAGTTCTTC.

The table lists this clone with many counts. This sequence joins TRBV27 and TRBJ2-1; 7 nucleotides match TRBD2. J was trimmed by 9 bases and V by 5 bases; bases with no gene match: 16. The germline V gene has CDR1 MNHEY and CDR2 SMNVEV (reference sequence). CDR3 length equals 16 residues. CDR3 in amino acids: CASSVSGLPRSSEQFF. The CDR3 nucleotides read TGTGCCAGCAGTGTTAGCGGGCTCCCCCGTTCGAGTGAGCAGTTCTTC.